Listed here are 14 T cell receptor beta chains from one sample, sequenced in a study of blood T cells in healthy people across ages. It was with a sample-barcoded 5' primer and a J-beta primer mix that a second PCR of roughly 7 to 12 cycles was run. TCRdb reprocessed the 5' RACE reads with MiXCR, giving one entry per CDR3 protein. This sample has 700,000 to 950,000 distinct CDR3 sequences, with roughly 60% found just once. The sequenced sample was blood. The receptors derive from a man younger than 40 in good health.

This clonotype showed up just a few times. This sequence joins TRBV12-3 or TRBV12-4 and TRBJ2-3; D may correspond to TRBD1 or TRBD2 (5 bases each). Trimming shortened V by 3 bases and J by 2 bases, and 15 bases separated the two germline ends. CDR3 length: 16 amino acids. CDR3 in amino acids: CASSFFRDRHTDTQYF. The DNA for the CDR3 is TGTGCCAGCAGTTTCTTCCGGGACCGACACACAGATACGCAGTATTTT.

The table lists this clonotype with a few counts. The rearrangement uses TRBV6-2 or TRBV6-3 and TRBJ1-2, with 7 nucleotides matching TRBD1. Germline V lookup: CDR1 MNHEY, CDR2 SVGEGT. Unmatched junction bases numbered 5, after V lost 9 bases and J lost 4 bases. The CDR3 totals 12 residues. The DNA for the CDR3 is TGTGCCAGTCGACAGGGTCGCTATGGCTACACCTTC. Its protein product is CASRQGRYGYTF.

The V and J genes are TRBV20-1 and TRBJ2-1, with 7 bases matching TRBD1. The CDR3 runs 14 residues. The germline V gene has CDR1 DFQATT and CDR2 SNEGSKA (reference sequence). V trimming: 2 bases; J trimming: 9 bases; junction bases outside the gene matches: 10. The CDR3 coding sequence is TGCAGTGCTAGACTAGGGACAGTTAGTGGTGAGCAGTTCTTC. Protein product: CSARLGTVSGEQFF.

The chain combines TRBV2 with TRBJ1-1, with unresolved D. The CDR3 loop spans 13 amino acids. V was pared by 2 bases and J by 6 bases, with 10 bases between. Looked up from germline, CDR1 is SNHLY and CDR2 is FYNNEI. CDR3 residues: CASSEFPGSEAFF. CDR3 bases: TGTGCCAGCAGTGAATTCCCGGGTTCTGAAGCTTTCTTT.

The chain combines TRBV7-2 with TRBJ2-7; 7 bases line up with TRBD2. The DNA end lines up better with TRBJ2-5; the J call may be wrong. This CDR3 region has 15 residues. The V gene's germline CDR1 is SGHTA and CDR2 FQGNSA. The CDR3 nucleotides read TGTGCCAGCAGTTTTAGCGGGCACCTCACAGAGACCCAGTACTTC. Amino acids: CASSFSGHLTETQYF.

This clonotype occurred a few times. J is TRBJ2-7 and V is TRBV29-1, with a weak D call TRBD1 (5 bases). This CDR3 has 11 residues. Looked up from germline, CDR1 is SQVTM and CDR2 is ANQGSEA. The V end lost 6 bases, the J end lost 7 bases, and 13 bases lay between the germline ends. The DNA of the CDR3 is TGCAGCGTCTGGGGCTTATCTGAGCAGTACTTC. Its protein product is CSVWGLSEQYF.

This chain links TRBV20-1 with TRBJ2-1; D not certain. The germline V gene has CDR1 DFQATT and CDR2 SNEGSKA (reference sequence). With 5 bases removed from V and 4 bases from J, the gap between germline ends came to 9 bases. This CDR3 contains 12 residues. CDR3 bases: TGCAGTGCTGGCCCATATTACAATGAGCAGTTCTTC. Its translation: CSAGPYYNEQFF.

This clonotype was counted a single time. The chain links TRBV3-1 to TRBJ2-2; 7 bases line up with TRBD2. Germline values: CDR1 LGHDT, CDR2 YNNKEL (reference sequence). This CDR3 region has 16 residues. The V gene end was trimmed by 4 bases and the J gene end by 7 bases; junction bases not matched to a gene: 12. The CDR3, as DNA: TGTGCCAGCAGCCGTCTAGCGGAGGAATCGGGCGGGGAGCTGTTTTTT. Translating gives CASSRLAEESGGELFF.

V usage is TRBV28 and J usage is TRBJ2-7, with D possibly called TRBD1 or TRBD2 (5 bases each). Deletions cut 5 bases from V and 2 bases from J, with 13 bases between. In germline, CDR1 is MDHEN, CDR2 SYDVKM. The length of the CDR3 is 14 residues. The CDR3 coding sequence is TGTGCCAGCAGTAACCCGGGACCCCCCTACGAGCAGTACTTC. Translated, it gives CASSNPGPPYEQYF.

In its sample, this clonotype was seen a few times. The J gene is TRBJ1-6, the V gene TRBV7-9, with D tentatively TRBD1 (5 bases). The CDR3 loop spans 14 amino acids. V gave up 2 bases and J gave up 10 bases, with 12 bases separating them. Germline V gene data show CDR1 as SEHNR and CDR2 as FQNEAQ (reference sequence). CDR3 loop: CASSLRPGKSPLHF. The CDR3 DNA is TGTGCCAGCAGCTTAAGGCCAGGGAAGTCACCCCTCCACTTT.

The chain recombines TRBV3-1 with TRBJ2-7; D gene ambiguous. The CDR3 totals 11 residues. Per germline, CDR1 LGHDT and CDR2 YNNKEL (reference sequence). The V end was cut by 0 bases, the J end by 6 bases, with 3 bases between. CDR3 amino acids: CASSQDFEQYF. The CDR3 DNA reads as TGTGCCAGCAGCCAAGATTTCGAGCAGTACTTC.

Of note for this clonotype: It may be a read error: a sequence one base away is much more abundant. This chain links TRBV7-9 with TRBJ2-1, with D unclear. The germline V and J ends were trimmed by 3 bases and 7 bases, with 10 bases remaining between them. In germline, CDR1 is SEHNR, CDR2 FQNEAQ (reference sequence). The CDR3 is made up of 13 amino acids. CDR3 region: CASSLYMGNEQFF. The CDR3 bases are TGTGCCAGCAGCTTGTATATGGGGAATGAGCAGTTCTTC.

This sequence joins TRBV5-6 and TRBJ2-1; tentatively, D is TRBD1 (6 bases). The CDR3 totals 12 residues. V was clipped by 3 bases and J by 10 bases, with 11 bases between them. Germline CDR1 reads SGHDT; CDR2 reads YYEEEE. The CDR3, as DNA: TGTGCCAGCAGCTATACAGGGAAGGAGCAGTTCTTC. It translates to CASSYTGKEQFF.

The rearrangement joins TRBV7-9 to TRBJ2-7; 11 nucleotides align to TRBD2. From germline, CDR1 is SEHNR and CDR2 FQNEAQ (reference sequence). This CDR3 has 15 residues. The J segment lost 3 bases and the V segment lost 5 bases, leaving 6 bases of the junction unmatched. CDR3 DNA sequence: TGTGCCAGCAGCCGCCGACTAGCGGGAATCTACGAGCAGTACTTC. This gives the protein CASSRRLAGIYEQYF. Full variable domain (missing parts from reference TRBV7-9 and TRBJ2-7): DTGVSQNPRHKITKRGQNVTFRCDPISEHNRLYWYRQTLGQGPEFLTYFQNEAQLEKSRLLSDRFSAERPKGSFSTLEIQRTEQGDSAMYLCASSRRLAGIYEQYFGPGTRLTVT.